This T cell receptor beta chain was obtained from a study of T cells in Graves' hyperthyroidism and ophthalmopathy. Whole-study context: At the time of initial diagnosis and before any treatment, peripheral blood was collected. General study findings and limits: Among clonotypes expanded in thyroid above 0.001, most were also found in blood.

The CDR3 spans 15 residues. The V gene's germline CDR1 is MNHEY and CDR2 SMNVEV (reference sequence). V shed 5 bases, J shed 1 base, and the junction held 2 bases outside the gene matches. This clonotype was recorded at least ten times. Its cognate antigen is unknown. Amplified TCR beta CDR3 regions came from RNA transcripts. First-round RT-PCR of the TCR CDR3 relied on the HTBI primer set. Via MiXCR, TCRdb re-called the multiplex PCR reads, giving one row per CDR3 protein. This table holds 500,000 or so distinct CDR3 sequences, approximately 16% found once. The sequence was collected from a woman aged 25-40 years with Graves' ophthalmopathy. V and J are TRBV27 and TRBJ2-2, with 9 bases fitting TRBD2. The material sequenced was blood. The CDR3: CASSLSGRNTGELFF. As DNA, the CDR3 is TGTGCCAGCAGTCTTAGCGGGAGGAACACCGGGGAGCTGTTTTTT.